This TCR beta chain was recorded in a study of technical replicates of blood from a few donors. TCRdb's table, derived via immunoSEQ multiplex PCR, lists solely in-frame clones and lacks some. The profile covers some 70,000 clones, with around 97% appearing a single time and 0.25% to 0.3% taken by the ten largest. This clone was found once. Looked up from germline, CDR1 is WSHSY and CDR2 is SAAADI. CDR3 length equals 14 residues. V dropped 0 bases and J dropped 8 bases, with 11 bases sitting between them. The sequenced material came from T cells isolated from PBMCs. This TCR derives from a human donor in good health. The chain uses TRBV10-2 and TRBJ2-1, with unresolved D. CDR3 loop: CASSESIVGYEQFF. CDR3 nucleotides: TGCGCCAGCAGTGAGTCAATTGTGGGCTATGAGCAGTTCTTC.